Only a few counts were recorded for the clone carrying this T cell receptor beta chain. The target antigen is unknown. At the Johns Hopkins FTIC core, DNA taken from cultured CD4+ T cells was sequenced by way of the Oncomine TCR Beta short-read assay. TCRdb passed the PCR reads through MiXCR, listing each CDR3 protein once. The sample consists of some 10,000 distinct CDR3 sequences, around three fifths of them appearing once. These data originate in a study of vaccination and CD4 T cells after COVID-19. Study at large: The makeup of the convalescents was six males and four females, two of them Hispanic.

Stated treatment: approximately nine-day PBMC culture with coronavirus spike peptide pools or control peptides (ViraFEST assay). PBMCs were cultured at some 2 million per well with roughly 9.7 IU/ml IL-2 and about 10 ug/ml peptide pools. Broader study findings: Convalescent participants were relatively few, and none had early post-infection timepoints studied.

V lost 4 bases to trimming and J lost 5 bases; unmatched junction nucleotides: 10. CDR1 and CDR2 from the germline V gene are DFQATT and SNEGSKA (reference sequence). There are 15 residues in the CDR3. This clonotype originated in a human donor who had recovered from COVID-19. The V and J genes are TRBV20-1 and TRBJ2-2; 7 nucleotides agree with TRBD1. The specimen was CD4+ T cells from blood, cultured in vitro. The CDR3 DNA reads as TGCAGTGCTACCCGACAGGGATGGTCGACCGGGGAGCTGTTTTTT. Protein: CSATRQGWSTGELFF.